This record concerns one T cell receptor beta chain sequence. Its antigen remains unidentified. The CDR3 is 14 amino acids. V was pared by 10 bases and J by 6 bases, with 22 bases between. Germline V gives CDR1 MNHEY, CDR2 SVGAGI. The table came from immunoSEQ multiplex PCR; TCRdb's copy has only in-frame clones and leaves some out. The table shows roughly 2.6 million clones, with over 85% occurring only once. The data originate from a study of shared clonotypes between healthy human individuals. As for the study in general: The donors, a couple of women and three men, were aged 18 to 49. Study-level results: Only blood underwent sampling, and tissue repertoires likely differ. Shared clonotypes across all four donors exceeded non-shared ones in generation probability. The study generally estimated greater richness for naive than memory subsets.

The sequenced material came from naive CD4+ T cells sorted from blood. Specified subset: CD45RA+ positively selected. The TCR comes from a man between 18 and 35 years old in good health. This chain connects TRBV6-5 to TRBJ2-7, with D possibly being TRBD2 (7 bases). CDR3 residues: CATSKGGAFSEQYF. The CDR3 nucleotides read TGTGCCACCTCCAAGGGGGGGGCATTCTCCGAGCAGTACTTC.